This entry lists 8 T cell receptor beta chains sequenced from one sample in a study of synovial regulatory T cells in juvenile arthritis. General study results and limits: Compared with other blood Treg cells, inflammation-associated Treg cells had reduced TCR diversity.

Sequencing was performed with immunoSEQ multiplex PCR; in TCRdb, only in-frame clones are kept and a portion is missing. The repertoire table contains 1,000 or so clones. These receptors are not linked to any known antigen. The specimen was Treg cells from blood. The sample's subset: HLA-DR+ inflammation-associated blood Treg cells. These receptors were obtained from a donor between 2 and 29 years old with juvenile idiopathic arthritis.

This clone is deemed medium-sized by its frequency. This chain joins TRBV11-3 and TRBJ2-1; the D call from TCRdb, TRBD2, cannot be confirmed without DNA. This CDR3 region has 13 residues. No DNA is given. The germline V gene encodes CDR1 SGHNT and CDR2 YENEEA. The CDR3 spells CASSSLGGGEQFF.

The genes are TRBV27 and TRBJ2-5; the TCRdb D gene call, TRBD2, has no DNA to confirm it. Germline assignment: CDR1 MNHEY and CDR2 SMNVEV (reference sequence). This CDR3 has 11 amino acids. There is no recorded DNA. The CDR3 sequence: CASSFKETQYF.

The chain uses TRBV27 and TRBJ2-5; TCRdb reports TRBD1, a call that lacks DNA to check it against. This CDR3 spans 18 amino acids. No DNA appears here. Per germline, CDR1 MNHEY and CDR2 SMNVEV (reference sequence). CDR3 residues: CASIITPPHSDRWCTQYF.

This clone is labeled medium-sized based on frequency. The chain links TRBV7-3 to TRBJ2-3; TCRdb's D gene call, TRBD1, goes unchecked for lack of DNA. Per the germline V gene, CDR1 is SGHTA and CDR2 is FQGTGA. The CDR3 contains 14 residues. No DNA sequence is on record. The CDR3: CASSLTGGTDTQYF.

This clone registers medium-sized by frequency. CDR3 loop: CASSFVIENVLTF. The genes are TRBV11-2 and TRBJ2-6; TCRdb's D gene call, TRBD2, goes unchecked for lack of DNA. The CDR3 sequence is 13 residues long. No DNA is given. Germline lookup yields CDR1 SGHAT and CDR2 FQNNGV. The full variable domain, in which reference TRBV11-2 and TRBJ2-6 provide the parts outside the CDR3, is EAGVAQSPRYKIIEKRQSVAFWCNPISGHATLYWYQQILGQGPKLLIQFQNNGVVDDSQLPKDRFSAERLKGVDSTLKIQPAKLEDSAVYLCASSFVIENVLTFGAGSRLTVL.

This clone registers large (0.1 to 1%) by frequency. V and J are TRBV5-1 and TRBJ2-3; there is no DNA to check the TCRdb D call of TRBD1. The CDR3 extends over 13 amino acids. The entry carries no DNA sequence. From germline, CDR1 is SGHRS and CDR2 YFSETQ. CDR3 sequence reads: CASSMETGDTQYF.

This clone is large by frequency. V and J are TRBV18 and TRBJ1-1; the D gene TCRdb calls, TRBD1, cannot be checked with no DNA. The CDR3 contains 11 residues. A DNA sequence was not provided. Germline V lookup: CDR1 KGHSH, CDR2 LQKENI. CDR3 protein: CASSGATEAFF.

According to its frequency, this clone is medium-sized (0.01 to 0.1%). The rearrangement joins TRBV5-1 to TRBJ2-1; no DNA is available, so the TRBD2 call from TCRdb remains unchecked. The CDR3 totals 18 residues. The nucleotide record is missing. Germline V gives CDR1 SGHRS, CDR2 YFSETQ. The chain's CDR3 is CASSLVFGGGIIYNEQFF. Full variable domain (outside the CDR3, taken from reference TRBV5-1 and TRBJ2-1): KAGVTQTPRYLIKTRGQQVTLSCSPISGHRSVSWYQQTPGQGLQFLFEYFSETQRNKGNFPGRFSGRQFSNSRSEMNVSTLELGDSALYLCASSLVFGGGIIYNEQFFGPGTRLTVL.